A single sample is the source of the 3 T cell receptor beta chains below, sequenced in a study of T cell changes during pregnancy in multiple sclerosis. The protocol was immunoSEQ multiplex PCR, while the TCRdb copy is restricted to in-frame clones and leaves out a portion. Of 40,000 to 60,000 clones listed, 85% to 95% were seen once; the top ten hold approximately 0.61%. This specimen consisted of CD4+ T cells from peripheral blood mononuclear cells, obtained in the third trimester of pregnancy. These receptors all come from a female donor with multiple sclerosis, enrolled in a pregnancy study.

This clone was counted a single time. The chain links TRBV9 to TRBJ2-2; D may be TRBD2 (7 bases). Germline-derived CDR1 and CDR2 are SGDLS and YYNGEE. Trimming left V 4 bases short and J 8 bases short, with 21 bases between. The CDR3 spans 16 residues. CDR3 region: CASSPRGGGSMGELFF. Written as DNA, the CDR3 is TGTGCCAGCAGCCCCAGGGGTGGCGGGAGCATGGGGGAGCTGTTTTTT.

This clone was detected a few times. CDR3 sequence reads: CASSLVLGGTYEQYF. The CDR3 coding sequence is TGTGCCAGCAGCTTAGTTCTAGGTGGAACCTACGAGCAGTACTTC. The V gene is TRBV7-8, the J gene TRBJ2-7, with D uncertain. CDR3 size: 15 residues. Trimming stripped 1 base from V and 2 bases from J, with 12 bases between. The germline V gene has CDR1 SGHVS and CDR2 FQNEAQ.

This chain joins TRBV9 and TRBJ2-1, with D possibly being TRBD2 (6 bases). Looked up from germline, CDR1 is SGDLS and CDR2 is YYNGEE. The CDR3 has 15 residues. The V end was cut by 3 bases, the J end by 4 bases, with 14 bases between. This CDR3 is CASSETGLSYNEQFF. The CDR3, as DNA: TGTGCCAGCAGCGAGACGGGACTGTCTTACAATGAGCAGTTCTTC.